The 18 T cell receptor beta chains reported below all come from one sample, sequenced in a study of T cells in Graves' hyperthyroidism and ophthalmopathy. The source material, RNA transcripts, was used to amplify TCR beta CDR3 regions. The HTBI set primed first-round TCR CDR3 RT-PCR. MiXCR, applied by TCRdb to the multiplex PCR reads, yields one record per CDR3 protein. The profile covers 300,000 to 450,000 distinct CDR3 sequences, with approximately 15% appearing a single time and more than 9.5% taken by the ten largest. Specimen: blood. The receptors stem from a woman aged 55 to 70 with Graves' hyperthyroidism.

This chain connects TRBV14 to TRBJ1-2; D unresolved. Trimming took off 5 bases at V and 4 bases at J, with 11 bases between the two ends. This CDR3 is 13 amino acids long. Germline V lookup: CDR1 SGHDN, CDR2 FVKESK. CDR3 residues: CASSSLSGYGYTF. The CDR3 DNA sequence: TGTGCCAGCAGCTCCCTATCTGGCTATGGCTACACCTTC.

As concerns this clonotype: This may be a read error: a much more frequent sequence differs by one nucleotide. The CDR3 spells CVSSYSTSLSGNTIYF. Written as DNA, the CDR3 is TGTGTCAGCAGTTACTCCACAAGCCTCTCTGGAAACACCATATATTTT. The chain recombines TRBV6-5 with TRBJ1-3; D is unresolved. Germline V gene lookup returns CDR1 MNHEY and CDR2 SVGAGI. The CDR3 has 16 amino acids.

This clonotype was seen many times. The CDR3 DNA sequence: TGTGCCAGCAGTCCCAATCCACAGCTCGGCACAGATACGCAGTATTTT. Translating gives CASSPNPQLGTDTQYF. This chain joins TRBV27 and TRBJ2-3; D is unclear. Germline V gene lookup returns CDR1 MNHEY and CDR2 SMNVEV (reference sequence). The length of the CDR3 is 16 residues. Trimming cost V 5 bases and J 1 base, with 16 bases left between them.

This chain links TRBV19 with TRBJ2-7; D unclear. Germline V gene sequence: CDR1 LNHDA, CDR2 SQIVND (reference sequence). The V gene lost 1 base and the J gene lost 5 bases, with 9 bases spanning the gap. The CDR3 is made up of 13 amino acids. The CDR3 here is CASSIGVKDEQYF. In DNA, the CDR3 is TGTGCCAGTAGTATAGGGGTTAAGGACGAGCAGTACTTC.

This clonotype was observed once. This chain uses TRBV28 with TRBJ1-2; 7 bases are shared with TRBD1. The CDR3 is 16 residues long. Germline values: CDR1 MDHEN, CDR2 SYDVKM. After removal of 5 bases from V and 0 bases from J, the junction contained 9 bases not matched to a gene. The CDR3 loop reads CASSNGQELANYGYTF. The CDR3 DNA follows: TGTGCCAGCAGTAACGGACAGGAGTTAGCTAACTATGGCTACACCTTC.

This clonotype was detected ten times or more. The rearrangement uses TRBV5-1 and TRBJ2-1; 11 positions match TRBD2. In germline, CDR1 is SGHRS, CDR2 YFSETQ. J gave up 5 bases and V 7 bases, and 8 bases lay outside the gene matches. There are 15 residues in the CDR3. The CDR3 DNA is TGCGCCAGCCGACGGACTAGCGGGCGCCACAATGAGCAGTTCTTC. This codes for CASRRTSGRHNEQFF.

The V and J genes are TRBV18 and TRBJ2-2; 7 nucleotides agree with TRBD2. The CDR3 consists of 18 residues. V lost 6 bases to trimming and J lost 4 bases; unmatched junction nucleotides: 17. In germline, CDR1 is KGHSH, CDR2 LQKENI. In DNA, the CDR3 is TGTGCCAGCTCTCCCGCGGGAGTTCGTTCAAGAAGCACCGGGGAGCTGTTTTTT. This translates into CASSPAGVRSRSTGELFF.

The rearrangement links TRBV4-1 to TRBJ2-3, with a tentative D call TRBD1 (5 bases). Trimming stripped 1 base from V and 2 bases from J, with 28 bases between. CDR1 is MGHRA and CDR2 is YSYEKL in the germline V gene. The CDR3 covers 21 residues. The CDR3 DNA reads TGCGCCAGCAGCCAAGTTCTCGGACAAAAAGTCCTTAGGGGCACCACAGATACGCAGTATTTT. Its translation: CASSQVLGQKVLRGTTDTQYF.

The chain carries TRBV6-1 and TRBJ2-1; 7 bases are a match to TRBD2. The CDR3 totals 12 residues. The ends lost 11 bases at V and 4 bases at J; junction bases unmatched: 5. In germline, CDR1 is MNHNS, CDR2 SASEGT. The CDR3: CAGRADYNEQFF. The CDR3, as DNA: TGTGCCGGGAGGGCGGATTACAATGAGCAGTTCTTC.

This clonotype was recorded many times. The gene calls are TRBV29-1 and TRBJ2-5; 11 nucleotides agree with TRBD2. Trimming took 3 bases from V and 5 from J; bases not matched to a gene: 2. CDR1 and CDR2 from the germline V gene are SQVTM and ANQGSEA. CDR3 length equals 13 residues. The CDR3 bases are TGCAGCGTTGAGACTAGCGGGACGGAGACCCAGTACTTC. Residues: CSVETSGTETQYF.

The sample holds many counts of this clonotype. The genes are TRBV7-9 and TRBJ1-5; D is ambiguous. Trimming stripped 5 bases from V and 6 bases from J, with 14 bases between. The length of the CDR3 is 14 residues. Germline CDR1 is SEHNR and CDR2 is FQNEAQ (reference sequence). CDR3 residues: CASSPGRRAQPQHF. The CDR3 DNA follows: TGTGCCAGCAGCCCCGGGAGAAGGGCTCAGCCCCAGCATTTT. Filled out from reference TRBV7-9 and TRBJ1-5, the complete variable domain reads DTGVSQNPRHKITKRGQNVTFRCDPISEHNRLYWYRQTLGQGPEFLTYFQNEAQLEKSRLLSDRFSAERPKGSFSTLEIQRTEQGDSAMYLCASSPGRRAQPQHFGDGTRLSIL.

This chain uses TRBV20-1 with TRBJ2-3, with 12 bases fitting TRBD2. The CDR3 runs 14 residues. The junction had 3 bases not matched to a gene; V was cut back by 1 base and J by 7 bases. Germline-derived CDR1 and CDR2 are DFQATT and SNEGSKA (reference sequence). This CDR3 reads CSARGLAGGHTQYF. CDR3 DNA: TGCAGTGCTAGAGGGCTAGCGGGAGGGCATACGCAGTATTTT.

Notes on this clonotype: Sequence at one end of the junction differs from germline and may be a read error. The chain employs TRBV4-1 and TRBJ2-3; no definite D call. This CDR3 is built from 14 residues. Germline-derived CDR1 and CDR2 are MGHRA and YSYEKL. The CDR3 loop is CASTQPQTPESQYF. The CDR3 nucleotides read TGCGCCAGCACCCAACCCCAGACCCCAGAGTCGCAGTATTTT.

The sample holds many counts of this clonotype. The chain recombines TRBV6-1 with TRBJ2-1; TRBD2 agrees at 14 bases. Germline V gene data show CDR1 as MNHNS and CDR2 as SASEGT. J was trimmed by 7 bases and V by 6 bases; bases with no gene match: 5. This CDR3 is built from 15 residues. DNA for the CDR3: TGTGCCAGCAGCGACGGGACTAGCGGGGGTAATGAGCAGTTCTTC. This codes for CASSDGTSGGNEQFF.

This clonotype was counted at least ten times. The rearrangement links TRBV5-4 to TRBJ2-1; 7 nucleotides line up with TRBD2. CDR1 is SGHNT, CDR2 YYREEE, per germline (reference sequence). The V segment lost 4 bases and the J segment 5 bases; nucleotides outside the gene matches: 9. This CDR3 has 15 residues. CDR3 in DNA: TGTGCCAGCAGCCCCCTGGCGGGAGAGAACAATGAGCAGTTCTTC. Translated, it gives CASSPLAGENNEQFF. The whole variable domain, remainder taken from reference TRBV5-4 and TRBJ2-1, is ETGVTQSPTHLIKTRGQQVTLRCSSQSGHNTVSWYQQALGQGPQFIFQYYREEENGRGNFPPRFSGLQFPNYSSELNVNALELDDSALYLCASSPLAGENNEQFFGPGTRLTVL.

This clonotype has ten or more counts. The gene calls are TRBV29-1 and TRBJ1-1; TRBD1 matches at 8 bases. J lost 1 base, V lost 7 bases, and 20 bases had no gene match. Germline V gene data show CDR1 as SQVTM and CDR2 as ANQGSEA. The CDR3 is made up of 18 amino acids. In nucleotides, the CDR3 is TGCAGCGCCACCAAGCAGACAGGGGTCAACTCCAGGAACACTGAAGCTTTCTTT. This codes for CSATKQTGVNSRNTEAFF.

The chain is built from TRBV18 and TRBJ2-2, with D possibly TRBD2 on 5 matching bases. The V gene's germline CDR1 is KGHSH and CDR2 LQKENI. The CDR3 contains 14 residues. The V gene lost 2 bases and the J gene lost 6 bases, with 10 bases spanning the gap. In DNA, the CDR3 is TGTGCCAGCTCACCAAGTGAGGGCGCCGGGGAGCTGTTTTTT. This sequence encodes CASSPSEGAGELFF.

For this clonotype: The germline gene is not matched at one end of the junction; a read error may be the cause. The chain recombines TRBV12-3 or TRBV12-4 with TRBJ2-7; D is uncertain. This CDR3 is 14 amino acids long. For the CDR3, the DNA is TGTGCCGGCAGTTTTGGCGGAAGCTCCTACGAGCAGTACTTC. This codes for CAGSFGGSSYEQYF.